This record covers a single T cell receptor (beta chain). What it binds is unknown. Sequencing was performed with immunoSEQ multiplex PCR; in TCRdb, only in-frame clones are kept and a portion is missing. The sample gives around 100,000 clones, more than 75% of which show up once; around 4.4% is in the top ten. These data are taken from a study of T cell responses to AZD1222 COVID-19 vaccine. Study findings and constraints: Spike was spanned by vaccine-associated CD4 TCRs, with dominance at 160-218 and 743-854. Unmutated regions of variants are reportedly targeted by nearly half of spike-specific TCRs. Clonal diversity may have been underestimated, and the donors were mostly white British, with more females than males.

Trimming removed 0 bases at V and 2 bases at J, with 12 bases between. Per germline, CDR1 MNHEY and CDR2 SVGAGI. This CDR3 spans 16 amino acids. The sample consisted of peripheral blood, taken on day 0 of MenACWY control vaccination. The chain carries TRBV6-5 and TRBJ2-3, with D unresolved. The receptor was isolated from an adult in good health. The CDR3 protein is CASSYSFTVTTDTQYF. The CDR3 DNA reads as TGTGCCAGCAGTTACTCGTTCACAGTTACCACAGATACGCAGTATTTT.